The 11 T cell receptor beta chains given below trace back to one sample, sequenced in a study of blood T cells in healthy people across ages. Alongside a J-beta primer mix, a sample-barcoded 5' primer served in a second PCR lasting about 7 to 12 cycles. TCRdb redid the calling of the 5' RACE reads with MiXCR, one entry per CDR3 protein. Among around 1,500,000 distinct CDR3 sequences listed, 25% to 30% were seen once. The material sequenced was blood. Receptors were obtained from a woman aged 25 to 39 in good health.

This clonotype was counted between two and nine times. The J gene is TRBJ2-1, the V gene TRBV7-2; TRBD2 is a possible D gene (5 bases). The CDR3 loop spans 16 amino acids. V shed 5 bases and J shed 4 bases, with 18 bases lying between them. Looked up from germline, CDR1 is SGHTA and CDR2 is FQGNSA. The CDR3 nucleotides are TGTGCCAGCAGCCCACCAGGACTCCAAGGATACAATGAGCAGTTCTTC. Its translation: CASSPPGLQGYNEQFF.

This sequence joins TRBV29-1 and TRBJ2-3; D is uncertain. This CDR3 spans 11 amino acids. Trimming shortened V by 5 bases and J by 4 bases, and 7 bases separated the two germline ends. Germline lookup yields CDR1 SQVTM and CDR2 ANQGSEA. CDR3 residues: CSVPSADTQYF. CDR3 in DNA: TGCAGCGTTCCGTCAGCAGATACGCAGTATTTT.

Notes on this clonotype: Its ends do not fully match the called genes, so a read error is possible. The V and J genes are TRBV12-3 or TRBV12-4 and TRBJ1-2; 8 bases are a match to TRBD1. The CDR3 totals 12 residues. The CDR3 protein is CVSRKDRAHPIF. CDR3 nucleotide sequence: TGTGTCAGCAGGAAGGACAGGGCGCACCCCATCTTC.

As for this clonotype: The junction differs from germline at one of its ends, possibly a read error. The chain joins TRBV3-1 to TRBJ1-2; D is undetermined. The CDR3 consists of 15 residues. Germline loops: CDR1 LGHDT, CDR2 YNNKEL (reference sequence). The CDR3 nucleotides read TGTGCCGGCAGCCTTCTCTCCGGGCAAGGGCCAGGCCACACCTTC. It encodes CAGSLLSGQGPGHTF. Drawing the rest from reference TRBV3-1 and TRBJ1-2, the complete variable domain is DTAVSQTPKYLVTQMGNDKSIKCEQNLGHDTMYWYKQDSKKFLKIMFSYNNKELIINETVPNRFSPKSPDKAHLNLHINSLELGDSAVYFCAGSLLSGQGPGHTFGSGTRLTVV.

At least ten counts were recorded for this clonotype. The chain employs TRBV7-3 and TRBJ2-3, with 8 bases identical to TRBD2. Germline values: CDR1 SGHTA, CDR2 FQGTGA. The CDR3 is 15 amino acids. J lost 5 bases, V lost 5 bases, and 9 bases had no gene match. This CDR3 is CASSLSGEIVDTQYF. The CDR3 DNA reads TGTGCCAGCAGCCTTAGCGGGGAAATTGTAGATACGCAGTATTTT.

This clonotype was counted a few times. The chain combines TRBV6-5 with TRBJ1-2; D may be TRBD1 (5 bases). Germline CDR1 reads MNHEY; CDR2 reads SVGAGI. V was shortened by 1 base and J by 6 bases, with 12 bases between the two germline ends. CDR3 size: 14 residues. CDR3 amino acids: CASSYFGGSNGYTF. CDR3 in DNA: TGTGCCAGCAGTTACTTTGGGGGATCTAATGGCTACACCTTC.

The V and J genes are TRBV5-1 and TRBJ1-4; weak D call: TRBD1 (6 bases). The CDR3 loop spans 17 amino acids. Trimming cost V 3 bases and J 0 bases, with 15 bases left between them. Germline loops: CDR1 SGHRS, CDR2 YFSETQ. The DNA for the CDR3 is TGCGCCAGCAGCTCGTGGGGGGCCGGAGCAACTAATGAAAAACTGTTTTTT. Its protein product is CASSSWGAGATNEKLFF.

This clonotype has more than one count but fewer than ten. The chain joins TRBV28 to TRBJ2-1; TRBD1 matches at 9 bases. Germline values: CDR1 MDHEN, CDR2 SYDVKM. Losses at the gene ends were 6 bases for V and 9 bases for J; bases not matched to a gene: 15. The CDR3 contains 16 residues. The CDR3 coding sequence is TGTGCCAGCAGCTCGCCGGGGACAGGGAAATGGGGTGAGCAGTTCTTC. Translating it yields CASSSPGTGKWGEQFF.

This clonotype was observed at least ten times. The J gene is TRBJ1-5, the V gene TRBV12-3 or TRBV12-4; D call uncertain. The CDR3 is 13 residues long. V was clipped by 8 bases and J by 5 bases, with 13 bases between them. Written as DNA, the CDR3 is TGTGCCAGCCTACAGCTTTCCCATCAGCCCCAGCATTTT. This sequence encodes CASLQLSHQPQHF.

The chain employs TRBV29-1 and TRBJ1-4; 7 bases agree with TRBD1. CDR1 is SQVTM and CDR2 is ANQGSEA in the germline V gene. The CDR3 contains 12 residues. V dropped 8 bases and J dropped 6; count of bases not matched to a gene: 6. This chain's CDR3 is CSTSGTDEKLFF. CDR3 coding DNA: TGCAGCACCTCCGGGACAGATGAAAAACTGTTTTTT.

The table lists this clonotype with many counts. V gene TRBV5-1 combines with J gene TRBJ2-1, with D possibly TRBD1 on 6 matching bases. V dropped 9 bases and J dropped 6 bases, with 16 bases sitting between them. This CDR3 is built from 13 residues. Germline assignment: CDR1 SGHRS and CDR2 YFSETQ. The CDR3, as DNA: TGCGCCACCCCACGATTAGGGGGCAATGAGCAGTTCTTC. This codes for CATPRLGGNEQFF. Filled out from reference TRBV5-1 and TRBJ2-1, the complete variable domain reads KAGVTQTPRYLIKTRGQQVTLSCSPISGHRSVSWYQQTPGQGLQFLFEYFSETQRNKGNFPGRFSGRQFSNSRSEMNVSTLELGDSALYLCATPRLGGNEQFFGPGTRLTVL.